One sample yielded the 26 T cell receptor beta chains listed below, sequenced in a study of T cell repertoires in cytomegalovirus infection. Each CDR3 protein gets one entry after TCRdb re-called the reads with MiXCR. The profile shows about 490,000 distinct CDR3 sequences, around 27% of them singletons. Sequenced: PBMCs. The receptors originated from a human donor in good health (CMV status not recorded). Some clones in this sample may be carry-over from other donors' samples.

The chain employs TRBV15 and TRBJ2-5, with 7 bases lining up with TRBD2. CDR3 length: 15 residues. The V and J ends lost 3 bases and 5 bases, in that order; junction bases with no gene match: 9. Germline assignment: CDR1 LNHNV and CDR2 YYDKDF (reference sequence). CDR3 coding DNA: TGTGCCACCAGCAGTTCCGGCTTGCGGGGGGAGACCCAGTACTTC. It specifies CATSSSGLRGETQYF.

The chain carries TRBV20-1 and TRBJ2-1; D is unresolved. V was cut by 1 base and J by 8 bases, with 9 bases left in between. The CDR3 consists of 12 residues. CDR1 DFQATT and CDR2 SNEGSKA come from the germline V gene (reference sequence). The CDR3 loop reads CSARGIWDEQFF. As DNA, the CDR3 is TGCAGTGCTAGAGGGATTTGGGATGAGCAGTTCTTC.

This clonotype appeared many times. CDR3 loop: CASRGGGGKGTEAFF. CDR3 DNA: TGTGCCAGCAGGGGCGGGGGGGGCAAGGGCACTGAAGCTTTCTTT. The chain combines TRBV12-3 or TRBV12-4 with TRBJ1-1, with a tentative D call TRBD1 (6 bases). The length of the CDR3 is 15 residues. Trimming left V 6 bases short and J 4 bases short, with 18 bases between.

The chain has TRBV13 and TRBJ2-7; D unresolved. The CDR3 covers 12 residues. The germline V gene has CDR1 PRHDT and CDR2 FYEKMQ (reference sequence). In nucleotides, the CDR3 is TGTGCCAGCAGCCTAGGTAAAAGAACCCAGTACGTC. Translated, it gives CASSLGKRTQYV.

The chain recombines TRBV12-3 or TRBV12-4 with TRBJ1-4; D perhaps matches TRBD1 (5 bases). The CDR3 contains 14 residues. The V gene lost 6 bases and the J gene lost 3 bases, with 11 bases spanning the gap. CDR3 loop: CASRPQAANEKLFF. The CDR3 DNA sequence: TGTGCCAGCAGACCACAGGCTGCTAATGAAAAACTGTTTTTT.

A few counts support this clonotype. This chain links TRBV5-4 with TRBJ2-2, with 11 positions matching TRBD2. CDR1 SGHNT and CDR2 YYREEE come from the germline V gene (reference sequence). V trimming: 4 bases; J trimming: 6 bases; junction bases outside the gene matches: 8. The length of the CDR3 is 16 residues. The CDR3 region is CASSPIAGGLAGELFF. The CDR3 bases are TGTGCCAGCAGCCCAATAGCGGGAGGGCTTGCCGGGGAGCTGTTTTTT.

This clonotype was detected once. The V and J genes are TRBV6-6 and TRBJ2-1; 12 bases agree with TRBD2. Trimming cost V 2 bases and J 4 bases; bases outside gene matches: 12. CDR3 length equals 19 residues. Germline V lookup: CDR1 MNHNY, CDR2 SVGAGI (reference sequence). Here the CDR3 DNA reads TGTGCCAGCAGTTACCGACTAGCGGGAGTGTCTTCGGGTTACAATGAGCAGTTCTTC. Its translation is CASSYRLAGVSSGYNEQFF.

The chain combines TRBV19 with TRBJ2-1; 11 nucleotides agree with TRBD2. The CDR3 is 15 amino acids. V was pared by 4 bases and J by 5 bases, with 4 bases of the junction left unmatched. Germline V gene lookup returns CDR1 LNHDA and CDR2 SQIVND (reference sequence). The CDR3 region is CASSRGTSGHNEQFF. In nucleotides, the CDR3 is TGTGCCAGTAGTAGGGGGACTAGCGGACACAATGAGCAGTTCTTC.

This clonotype has a handful of counts. V gene TRBV19 combines with J gene TRBJ2-7, with 7 nucleotides matching TRBD1. V was clipped by 4 bases and J by 4 bases; unmatched bases: 7. The CDR3 has 14 amino acids. Germline CDR1 and CDR2: LNHDA and SQIVND (reference sequence). CDR3 region: CASSRTGEGYEQYV. The CDR3 DNA reads as TGTGCCAGTAGTAGAACAGGGGAAGGTTACGAGCAGTACGTC.

This rearrangement joins TRBV7-8 to TRBJ2-3, with 10 bases lining up with TRBD2. Germline V CDR1 and CDR2: SGHVS, FQNEAQ. The CDR3 is 16 amino acids. After removal of 2 bases from V and 4 bases from J, the junction contained 6 bases not matched to a gene. CDR3 residues: CASSLPATSGSDTQYF. The CDR3 region has the DNA TGTGCCAGCAGCTTACCGGCGACTAGCGGGTCAGATACGCAGTATTTT.

The chain carries TRBV11-3 and TRBJ2-6; D remains ambiguous. V was clipped by 4 bases and J by 0 bases, with 7 bases between them. CDR1 SGHNT and CDR2 YENEEA come from the germline V gene. The CDR3 is made up of 15 amino acids. The CDR3 bases are TGTGCCAGCAGCTCAAGACTCTCTGGGGCCAACGTCCTGACTTTC. It codes for CASSSRLSGANVLTF.

This clonotype was observed at least ten times. The chain joins TRBV7-2 to TRBJ2-1; unclear D gene. V was cut by 3 bases and J by 3 bases, with 18 bases left in between. Germline V gene data show CDR1 as SGHTA and CDR2 as FQGNSA. There are 17 residues in the CDR3. CDR3 region: CASSFPWLLLYYNEQFF. The CDR3 DNA is TGTGCCAGCAGCTTTCCTTGGTTGCTGCTGTACTACAATGAGCAGTTCTTC.

The gene calls are TRBV5-1 and TRBJ1-4; D perhaps matches TRBD1 (5 bases). Looked up from germline, CDR1 is SGHRS and CDR2 is YFSETQ. The CDR3 covers 19 residues. V was trimmed by 0 bases and J by 10 bases, leaving 28 bases between them. In DNA, the CDR3 is TGCGCCAGCAGCTTGGCCCTACGAGATCTTACAGGTTCGCGTTCAAAACTGTTTTTT. Its translation is CASSLALRDLTGSRSKLFF.

A few counts support this clonotype. V gene TRBV6-2 or TRBV6-3 combines with J gene TRBJ2-7; D unresolved. Deletions cut 2 bases from V and 6 bases from J, with 8 bases between. There are 12 residues in the CDR3. Germline V gene sequence: CDR1 MNHEY, CDR2 SVGEGT. The CDR3 region is CASSYDGLEQYV. The CDR3 coding sequence is TGTGCCAGCAGTTACGACGGTCTCGAGCAGTACGTC.

This chain connects TRBV28 to TRBJ2-5; a weak D match, TRBD1 (5 bases). The ends were cut back, 7 bases at V and 3 bases at J, with 18 bases in the middle. Germline V lookup: CDR1 MDHEN, CDR2 SYDVKM. This CDR3 spans 15 amino acids. CDR3 sequence (DNA): TGTGCCAGCACCGGGCCTCAGGGCATGAAAGAGACCCAGTACTTC. The encoded protein is CASTGPQGMKETQYF. The full variable domain, rest sourced from reference TRBV28 and TRBJ2-5, is DVKVTQSSRYLVKRTGEKVFLECVQDMDHENMFWYRQDPGLGLRLIYFSYDVKMKEKGDIPEGYSVSREKKERFSLILESASTNQTSMYLCASTGPQGMKETQYFGPGTRLLVL.

As to this clonotype: One end of the junction varies from germline; a read error may be responsible. The V gene is TRBV14, the J gene TRBJ2-1; 11 bases align to TRBD2. The V gene's germline CDR1 is SGHDN and CDR2 FVKESK. CDR3 length: 16 amino acids. The CDR3 DNA follows: TGTGCCAGCAGCCGGGGACCGGGACTAGCGGACAATCAGCAGTTCTTC. This encodes CASSRGPGLADNQQFF.

This clonotype has only a few counts. The rearrangement links TRBV6-8 to TRBJ2-2; a weak D match, TRBD2 (8 bases). This CDR3 spans 24 amino acids. Germline V gives CDR1 MNHGY, CDR2 SAAAGT. V lost 0 bases and J 3 bases, leaving 35 bases between the germline ends. The DNA of the CDR3 is TGTGCCAGCAGTTACTCGGGGACAGCGGCGGGGTCGGTCCGGGAGGGCCTTCACACCGGGGAGCTGTTTTTT. Translating it yields CASSYSGTAAGSVREGLHTGELFF.

V is TRBV28 and J is TRBJ1-2; D call uncertain. The V gene lost 8 bases and the J gene lost 2 bases, with 6 bases spanning the gap. The CDR3 is 11 amino acids. Germline CDR1 is MDHEN and CDR2 is SYDVKM. This CDR3 reads CASRRNYGYTF. In nucleotides, the CDR3 is TGTGCCAGCCGTAGGAACTATGGCTACACCTTC.

The chain is built from TRBV30 and TRBJ1-1; D is unresolved. Germline values: CDR1 GTSNPN, CDR2 SVGIG (reference sequence). The CDR3 runs to 19 residues. The V and J ends lost 0 bases and 0 bases respectively, with 23 bases between them. CDR3 DNA: TGTGCCTGGAGTGTACTCTCCAAAGGACCTGAGGGTATGAACACTGAAGCTTTCTTT. It specifies CAWSVLSKGPEGMNTEAFF.

This clonotype was counted between two and nine times. The gene calls are TRBV6-2 or TRBV6-3 and TRBJ1-1; D is unresolved. The CDR3 contains 13 residues. The germline gives CDR1 MNHEY, CDR2 SVGEGT. Trimming took 5 bases from V and 4 from J, leaving 11 bases between them. The CDR3 DNA reads TGTGCCAGCAGTAACCCCTTGGGCACTGAAGCTTTCTTT. Translating gives CASSNPLGTEAFF.

This clonotype was seen a few times. This chain connects TRBV19 to TRBJ1-5, with TRBD1 identical over 7 bases. Germline V lookup: CDR1 LNHDA, CDR2 SQIVND (reference sequence). The CDR3 is made up of 15 amino acids. V shed 1 base, J shed 6 bases, and the junction held 6 bases outside the gene matches. The CDR3 DNA follows: TGTGCCAGTAGTATAGGCGCACAGGGGCTTCAGCCCCAGCATTTT. Protein product: CASSIGAQGLQPQHF.

This clonotype was recorded at least ten times. This chain uses TRBV7-9 with TRBJ2-1; D possibly corresponds to TRBD1 (6 bases). The length of the CDR3 is 14 residues. In germline, CDR1 is SEHNR, CDR2 FQNEAQ (reference sequence). Trimming took 1 base from V and 6 from J, leaving 10 bases between them. CDR3 in amino acids: CASSLVLGGNEQFF. The CDR3 nucleotides read TGTGCCAGCAGCTTAGTACTAGGGGGCAATGAGCAGTTCTTC.

This clonotype appeared a few times. This chain connects TRBV19 to TRBJ2-2; D might be TRBD1 (6 bases). This CDR3 is built from 15 residues. CDR1 is LNHDA, CDR2 SQIVND, per germline (reference sequence). V lost 5 bases to trimming and J lost 6 bases, with 16 bases between them. CDR3 DNA sequence: TGTGCCAGTAGTGCCACCGGGACAAATGCCGGGGAGCTGTTTTTT. Translation: CASSATGTNAGELFF.

The CDR3 DNA reads TGCGCCAGCAGCGTACAAGCGGGCGAAAACATTCAGTACTTC. It encodes CASSVQAGENIQYF. The chain employs TRBV5-1 and TRBJ2-4; tentatively, D is TRBD2 (6 bases). Looked up from germline, CDR1 is SGHRS and CDR2 is YFSETQ. CDR3 length equals 14 residues. Trimming removed 4 bases from V and 5 bases from J, with 13 bases in between.

The chain couples TRBV4-1 to TRBJ2-3; 15 nucleotides line up with TRBD2. The CDR3 contains 19 residues. V shed 3 bases, J shed 4 bases, and the junction held 11 bases outside the gene matches. Germline lookup yields CDR1 MGHRA and CDR2 YSYEKL. Here the CDR3 DNA reads TGCGCCAGCAGCCACGCCGGGACTAGCGGGGGGCGTGCCCCAGATACGCAGTATTTT. Its translation: CASSHAGTSGGRAPDTQYF.

This clonotype was seen many times. The V gene is TRBV7-2, the J gene TRBJ2-7; 7 bases line up with TRBD1. Germline V gene data show CDR1 as SGHTA and CDR2 as FQGNSA. CDR3 length equals 15 residues. After removal of 5 bases from V and 3 bases from J, the junction contained 10 bases not matched to a gene. For the CDR3, the DNA is TGTGCCAGCAGCACTACCCGGGACAGCTACTACGAGCAGTACTTC. Encoded protein: CASSTTRDSYYEQYF.